In this sample, the clone carrying this T cell receptor (beta chain) turned up many times. Amplified TCR beta CDR3 regions derived from RNA transcripts. Using the HTBI primer set, a first-round RT-PCR was run on the TCR CDR3. A single record per CDR3 protein comes from TCRdb applying MiXCR to the multiplex PCR reads. The table has about 300,000 distinct CDR3 sequences, less than 30% seen once. Patients with uncontrolled infections, other autoimmune diseases, pregnancy or lactation were excluded. The data were obtained in a study of T cells in Graves' hyperthyroidism and ophthalmopathy. Study-level background: The authors collected peripheral blood at initial diagnosis, before any treatment.

Germline values: CDR1 MDHEN, CDR2 SYDVKM. The CDR3 runs to 18 residues. V gave up 0 bases and J gave up 4 bases; unmatched junction bases: 12. The V gene is TRBV28, the J gene TRBJ1-5; 7 positions agree with TRBD1. Material: blood. This TCR derives from a man aged 35 to 55 with Graves' hyperthyroidism that later progressed to Graves' ophthalmopathy. CDR3 DNA: TGTGCCAGCAGTTTATGGGGGTTGAAGGGACAGAAGAATCAGCCCCAGCATTTT. Its translation: CASSLWGLKGQKNQPQHF.